This T cell receptor beta chain was identified during a study of blood T cell repertoires in COVID-19. For the study at large: COVID-19 samples collected from the United States, Italy and Spain covered acute and convalescent phases. T cells, B-cell-depleted T cells, or PBMCs provided the cDNA or gDNA that served as material.

The germline V gene has CDR1 PRHDT and CDR2 FYEKMQ (reference sequence). Trimming took 0 bases from V and 1 from J; bases not matched to a gene: 4. CDR3 size: 16 residues. In the original analysis: Amplifying reference gene primers gave estimates of nucleated cell counts. Sequencing was performed with immunoSEQ multiplex PCR; in TCRdb, only in-frame clones are kept and a portion is missing. V, J and clone size derive from that table, while D and trimming were established from the DNA sequence. The table lists 75,000 to 85,000 clones, about 87% of them singletons, with 5.8% in the top ten. The chain recombines TRBV13 with TRBJ1-2; 8 nucleotides line up with TRBD1. Sequencing was carried out using peripheral blood. The sequence was obtained from a man between 45 and 60 years old with active COVID-19. CDR3 sequence reads: CASSLGRGRVNYGYTF. In nucleotides, the CDR3 is TGTGCCAGCAGCTTAGGCAGGGGGCGTGTTAACTATGGCTACACCTTC.